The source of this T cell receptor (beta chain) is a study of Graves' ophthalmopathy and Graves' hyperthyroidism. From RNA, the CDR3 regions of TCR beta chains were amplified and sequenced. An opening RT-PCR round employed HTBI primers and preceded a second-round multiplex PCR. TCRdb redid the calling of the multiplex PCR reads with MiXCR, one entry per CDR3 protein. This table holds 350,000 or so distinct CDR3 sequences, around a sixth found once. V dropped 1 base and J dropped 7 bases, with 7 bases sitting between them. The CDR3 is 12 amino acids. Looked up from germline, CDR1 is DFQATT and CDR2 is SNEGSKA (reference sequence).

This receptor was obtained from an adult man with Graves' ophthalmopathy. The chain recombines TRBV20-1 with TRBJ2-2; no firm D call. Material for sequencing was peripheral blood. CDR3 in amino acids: CSARVRDGELFF. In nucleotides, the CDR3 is TGCAGTGCTAGAGTTCGCGACGGGGAGCTGTTTTTT.